The entry that follows covers one T cell receptor beta chain sequence. This sample stems from a study of control samples from healthy donors and cancer patients. Clones were read by immunoSEQ multiplex PCR, and TCRdb kept only the in-frame ones, dropping some. This sample carries about 180,000 clones, around 94% of them seen once, and the ten largest clones take around 1.4%. This receptor was obtained from a young man in good health. Sequencing used blood.

This CDR3 is CADEGRNSPLHF. The CDR3 DNA reads as TGTGCGGACGAAGGGAGGAATTCACCCCTCCACTTT. The chain couples TRBV2 to TRBJ1-6, with D unclear. The CDR3 sequence is 12 residues long. In germline, CDR1 is SNHLY, CDR2 FYNNEI.